The TCR beta chain described here comes from a study of T cells in tuberculosis. Overall study context: The T cells targeted glucose monomycolate, a mycobacterial lipid, via CD1B. IGRA-negative adolescents, IGRA-positive adolescents with latent tuberculosis and adults with active tuberculosis formed this South African cohort. Study outcomes and limitations: Smaller alpha distances in active tuberculosis partly reflected shorter CDR3-alpha lengths. A GMM-specific repertoire classifier reached roughly 90% accuracy, AUROC 0.7 to 0.9.

Clones were sequenced by immunoSEQ multiplex PCR, and TCRdb holds only the in-frame ones, with some missing. The sample includes fewer than 45,000 clones, about 96% of them seen just once. A note on this clone: What it binds is unknown.

Sequenced material: PBMCs. The sequence came from a donor between 10 and 35 years old with latent tuberculosis or without tuberculosis infection.

CDR3 protein: CASSLKSLGGWEGNNEQFF. As DNA, the CDR3 is TGTGCCAGCAGTTTGAAGTCCCTGGGAGGGTGGGAGGGTAACAATGAGCAGTTCTTC. The chain carries TRBV27 and TRBJ2-1; 7 nucleotides agree with TRBD2. This CDR3 region has 19 residues. Germline assignment: CDR1 MNHEY and CDR2 SMNVEV (reference sequence). Trimming took 3 bases from V and 5 from J; bases not matched to a gene: 19.